These 9 T cell receptor beta chains originate from one sample sequenced in a study of shared clonotypes between healthy human individuals. Profiled with immunoSEQ multiplex PCR; TCRdb holds only in-frame clones, not every one. This table has hundreds of thousands of clones, 95% appearing once. CD45RO-negative CD8 cells positively selected for CCR7 made up the naive population, which excluded terminally differentiated effector memory CD45RA+ cells. Sequencing used naive CD8+ T cells sorted from blood. These receptors were taken from a woman younger than 45 in good health.

The chain joins TRBV4-1 to TRBJ2-5; 9 bases are a match to TRBD2. Gene TRBJ2-7 matches the end of the DNA better, so the J call may be wrong. The CDR3 is 16 amino acids. The germline gives CDR1 MGHRA, CDR2 YSYEKL. The CDR3 DNA follows: TGCGCCAGCAGCCAAGACCCGGGACTAGCTTCCTACGAGCAGTACTTC. Its protein product is CASSQDPGLASYEQYF.

The J gene is TRBJ2-5, the V gene TRBV5-4; 10 bases match TRBD2. V shed 4 bases and J 2 bases; nucleotides not matched to a gene: 5. Germline V lookup: CDR1 SGHNT, CDR2 YYREEE (reference sequence). The CDR3 loop spans 15 amino acids. The CDR3 loop is CASSPGLALQETQYF. In DNA form, the CDR3 reads TGTGCCAGCAGCCCGGGACTAGCGTTACAAGAGACCCAGTACTTC.

V is TRBV2 and J is TRBJ2-7, with 14 nucleotides matching TRBD2. This CDR3 spans 15 amino acids. CDR1 SNHLY and CDR2 FYNNEI come from the germline V gene. V was pared by 6 bases and J by 5 bases, with 6 bases of the junction left unmatched. The CDR3 bases are TGTGCCAGCAGGAGACTAGCGGGAGGGCGGCACGAGCAGTACTTC. Amino acid sequence: CASRRLAGGRHEQYF.

The rearrangement joins TRBV6-1 to TRBJ2-3, with 8 nucleotides matching TRBD2. The trim removed 3 bases at V and 0 bases at J, leaving 11 bases unmatched. This CDR3 has 18 amino acids. Germline V gives CDR1 MNHNS, CDR2 SASEGT. The CDR3: CASSEAHLREVSTDTQYF. CDR3 DNA sequence: TGTGCCAGCAGTGAGGCGCACTTGCGGGAGGTCAGCACAGATACGCAGTATTTT.

The chain joins TRBV4-1 to TRBJ1-2; no definite D call. This CDR3 is 18 amino acids long. The germline CDR1 and CDR2 sequences are MGHRA and YSYEKL. V lost 7 bases, J lost 5 bases, and 29 bases lay in between. The CDR3 nucleotides are TGCGCCAGCACCCCCAAGATCGGAACAGTAGGTCGAAGATATGGCTACACCTTC. Translation gives CASTPKIGTVGRRYGYTF.

This chain connects TRBV28 to TRBJ2-1, with D perhaps TRBD1 (5 bases). Germline CDR1 MDHEN, CDR2 SYDVKM. The V end lost 5 bases, the J end lost 7 bases, and 15 bases lay between the germline ends. This CDR3 has 14 residues. The CDR3 DNA is TGTGCCAGCAGTCCTACCTGGGGCCGGAATGAGCAGTTCTTC. As protein: CASSPTWGRNEQFF. The complete variable domain, with remaining parts taken from reference TRBV28 and TRBJ2-1, reads DVKVTQSSRYLVKRTGEKVFLECVQDMDHENMFWYRQDPGLGLRLIYFSYDVKMKEKGDIPEGYSVSREKKERFSLILESASTNQTSMYLCASSPTWGRNEQFFGPGTRLTVL.

The V call is TRBV6-1, the J call TRBJ2-3; D remains unclear. CDR3 length: 12 amino acids. Trimming removed 6 bases from V and 0 bases from J, with 4 bases in between. In germline, CDR1 is MNHNS, CDR2 SASEGT. CDR3 sequence (DNA): TGTGCCAGCAGATACAGCACAGATACGCAGTATTTT. Its protein product is CASRYSTDTQYF.

This clone was picked up one time. The chain couples TRBV9 to TRBJ1-5; TRBD1 is a possible D gene (5 bases). Germline lookup yields CDR1 SGDLS and CDR2 YYNGEE. This CDR3 has 14 amino acids. V lost 0 bases and J 3 bases, leaving 7 bases between the germline ends. CDR3 in amino acids: CASSVEGLNQPQHF. The CDR3 region has the DNA TGTGCCAGCAGCGTAGAGGGACTCAATCAGCCCCAGCATTTT.

This sequence joins TRBV2 and TRBJ1-2, with D unresolved. Trimming left V 0 bases short and J 12 bases short, with 11 bases between. There are 12 residues in the CDR3. Germline CDR1 SNHLY, CDR2 FYNNEI. CDR3 DNA sequence: TGTGCCAGCAGTGAAGCGGCAGCCGGGGACACCTTC. Its protein is CASSEAAAGDTF.